The sequence of this T cell receptor (beta chain) was determined in a study of cytomegalovirus exposure and HLA in healthy donors. The overall study: The same platform as the 666 first-cohort repertoires was used for the 120 validation repertoires, a later analysis reported.

Germline V gene lookup returns CDR1 MNHEY and CDR2 SVGAGI. There are 15 residues in the CDR3. Study-wide findings and caveats: It was found in a later analysis that first-cohort TCR clusters tended to co-occur in the 100 to 150 validation repertoires. Overall, roughly 170 TCR beta chains were annotated as cytomegalovirus-associated.

As for this clone: Antigen specificity is unknown.

The data were produced by immunoSEQ multiplex PCR, yet TCRdb's version contains in-frame clones alone and is incomplete. There are roughly 190,000 clones in the sample; around 88% occur only once, and more than 1.1% lies in the top ten. The origin of this receptor is a woman aged 18-29 years in good health and CMV-seronegative. What was sequenced was PBMCs. V gene TRBV6-5 combines with J gene TRBJ2-5, with 8 bases lining up with TRBD1. The DNA end is a closer match to TRBJ2-7, so the J assignment may be wrong. The CDR3 loop is CASSQSGTGFYEQYF. The CDR3, as DNA: TGTGCCAGCAGTCAGTCCGGGACAGGCTTCTACGAGCAGTACTTC.